This T cell receptor beta chain was sequenced during a study of blood T cell repertoires in COVID-19. The CDR3 length is 13 residues. The V end was cut by 6 bases, the J end by 1 base, with 9 bases between. Germline V gives CDR1 LGHNT, CDR2 FRNRAP. TCRdb's copy holds only in-frame clones and misses some; the assay was immunoSEQ multiplex PCR. This sample has 200,000 to 250,000 clones; less than 90% occur once, and the top ten carry 15% to 20%. Sequencing used peripheral blood. The gene calls are TRBV12-5 and TRBJ1-1; no definite D call. The TCR sequence derives from an elderly woman with active or convalescent COVID-19. The CDR3 here is CASGAGQNTEAFF. CDR3 bases: TGTGCTAGTGGGGCAGGCCAGAACACTGAAGCTTTCTTT.